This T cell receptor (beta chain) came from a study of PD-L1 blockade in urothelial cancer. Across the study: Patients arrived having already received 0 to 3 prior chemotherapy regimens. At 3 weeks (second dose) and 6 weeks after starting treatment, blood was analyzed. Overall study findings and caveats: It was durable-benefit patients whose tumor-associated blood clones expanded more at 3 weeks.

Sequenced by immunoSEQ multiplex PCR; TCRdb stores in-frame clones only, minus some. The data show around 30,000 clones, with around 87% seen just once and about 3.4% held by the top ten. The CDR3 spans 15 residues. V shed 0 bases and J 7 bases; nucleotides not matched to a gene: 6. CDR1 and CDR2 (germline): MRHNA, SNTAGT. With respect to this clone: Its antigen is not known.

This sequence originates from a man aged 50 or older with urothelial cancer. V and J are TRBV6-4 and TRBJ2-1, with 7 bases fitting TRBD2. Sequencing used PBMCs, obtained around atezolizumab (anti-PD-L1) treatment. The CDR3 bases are TGTGCCAGCAGTGACTCTGGCGGGAGTGGAAATGAGCAGTTCTTC. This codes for CASSDSGGSGNEQFF.